This entry lists 24 T cell receptor beta chains sequenced from one sample in a study of OX40 agonist ivuxolimab in advanced cancers. TCRdb keeps only in-frame clones here, not all; method: immunoSEQ multiplex PCR. The sample holds about 13,000 clones, around two thirds seen once. The source material was CD4+ or CD8+ T cells sorted from blood, sampled in a trial of the OX40 agonist ivuxolimab. The receptors were gathered from an adult with an advanced solid tumor such as melanoma, head and neck, liver or kidney cancer.

This chain uses TRBV28 with TRBJ1-5, with D possibly being TRBD1 (5 bases). Germline V gene lookup returns CDR1 MDHEN and CDR2 SYDVKM. Trimming removed 6 bases at V and 0 bases at J, with 15 bases between. CDR3 length equals 16 residues. In DNA, the CDR3 is TGTGCCAGCAGCCGTGGGCAGGGTTTTAGCAATCAGCCCCAGCATTTT. Its translation is CASSRGQGFSNQPQHF.

This clone was counted between two and nine times. Other DNA sequences from this sample encode an identical CDR3 as well. CDR3 sequence (DNA): TGTGCCAGCAGTTTTAACCAAGAGACCCAGTACTTC. Protein sequence: CASSFNQETQYF. The J gene is TRBJ2-5, the V gene TRBV28, with no clear D. This CDR3 comprises 12 residues. Looked up from germline, CDR1 is MDHEN and CDR2 is SYDVKM. The germline V and J ends were trimmed by 3 bases and 0 bases, with 2 bases remaining between them.

The J gene is TRBJ2-1, the V gene TRBV19, with D possibly TRBD1 on 5 matching bases. Germline V gene lookup returns CDR1 LNHDA and CDR2 SQIVND (reference sequence). The length of the CDR3 is 12 residues. V was cut by 7 bases and J by 4 bases, with 8 bases left in between. This CDR3 is CASTTVYNEQFF. DNA of the CDR3: TGTGCCAGTACGACAGTTTACAATGAGCAGTTCTTC.

The J gene is TRBJ2-1, the V gene TRBV27; 11 bases fit TRBD2. This CDR3 is 19 amino acids long. The germline gives CDR1 MNHEY, CDR2 SMNVEV (reference sequence). After removal of 2 bases from V and 1 base from J, the junction contained 10 bases not matched to a gene. In nucleotides, the CDR3 is TGTGCCAGCAGTTTAGTCCGGCTAGCGGGAGGTGGGTCCTACAATGAGCAGTTCTTC. Its translation: CASSLVRLAGGGSYNEQFF.

This clone showed up just once. The chain combines TRBV11-2 with TRBJ2-7; 7 nucleotides line up with TRBD2. J gave up 4 bases and V 5 bases, and 11 bases lay outside the gene matches. The germline V gene has CDR1 SGHAT and CDR2 FQNNGV. This CDR3 comprises 15 residues. The CDR3 DNA follows: TGTGCCAGCAGCCCCTCCCGCGGGGGAGGTTACGAGCAGTACTTC. This gives the protein CASSPSRGGGYEQYF.

The V gene is TRBV6-1, the J gene TRBJ2-7; no firm D call. Per the germline V gene, CDR1 is MNHNS and CDR2 is SASEGT. CDR3 size: 14 residues. Between the trimmed V and J ends, which lost 3 bases and 3 bases, there was a span of 12 bases. The CDR3 reads CASSDRSLGYEQYF. The CDR3 nucleotides are TGTGCCAGCAGTGACAGGTCCCTAGGCTACGAGCAGTACTTC.

In DNA form, the CDR3 reads TGTGCCAGCAGCGTAGTTAGCGGTGATACGCAGTATTTT. It codes for CASSVVSGDTQYF. V and J are TRBV9 and TRBJ2-3; possibly TRBD2 for D (6 bases). The germline V and J ends were trimmed by 0 bases and 6 bases, with 8 bases remaining between them. The CDR3 is 13 amino acids. Germline V gene data show CDR1 as SGDLS and CDR2 as YYNGEE.

The rearrangement uses TRBV7-9 and TRBJ2-5; TRBD2 might be the D (6 bases). This CDR3 contains 14 residues. V dropped 5 bases and J dropped 3 bases, with 13 bases sitting between them. Germline CDR1 is SEHNR and CDR2 is FQNEAQ (reference sequence). CDR3 amino acids: CASSGRLEKETQYF. DNA for the CDR3: TGTGCCAGCAGCGGGCGACTAGAAAAAGAGACCCAGTACTTC.

The chain carries TRBV30 and TRBJ2-7; D not certain. The CDR3 contains 12 residues. The V and J ends lost 0 bases and 6 bases respectively, with 9 bases between them. Germline assignment: CDR1 GTSNPN and CDR2 SVGIG (reference sequence). The CDR3 DNA sequence: TGTGCCTGGAGTGTTGGTAGTGGCGAGCAGTACTTC. This codes for CAWSVGSGEQYF. Full variable domain (remainder filled in from reference TRBV30 and TRBJ2-7): SQTIHQWPATLVQPVGSPLSLECTVEGTSNPNLYWYRQAAGRGLQLLFYSVGIGQISSEVPQNLSASRPQDRQFILSSKKLLLSDSGFYLCAWSVGSGEQYFGPGTRLTVT.

The chain couples TRBV6-5 to TRBJ2-3, with 7 positions matching TRBD2. The CDR3 sequence is 16 residues long. Germline CDR1 MNHEY, CDR2 SVGAGI. The J segment lost 6 bases and the V segment lost 0 bases, leaving 9 bases of the junction unmatched. The CDR3 sequence is CASSYSSGAPLDTQYF. The CDR3 nucleotides read TGTGCCAGCAGTTACTCGAGCGGGGCACCGCTCGATACGCAGTATTTT.

This chain links TRBV7-3 with TRBJ2-5, with D possibly TRBD2 on 6 matching bases. Germline CDR1 reads SGHTA; CDR2 reads FQGTGA. V dropped 3 bases and J dropped 0 bases, with 8 bases sitting between them. This CDR3 comprises 14 residues. For the CDR3, the DNA is TGTGCCAGCAGCTTGGGCGGGAACCAAGAGACCCAGTACTTC. Translating it yields CASSLGGNQETQYF.

The rearrangement links TRBV5-4 to TRBJ2-7, with D possibly being TRBD1 or TRBD2 (6 bases each). V was cut by 3 bases and J by 7 bases, with 17 bases left in between. Germline V CDR1 and CDR2: SGHNT, YYREEE (reference sequence). There are 14 residues in the CDR3. For the CDR3, the DNA is TGTGCCAGCAGCTCCGCTGGGGGCGCGGGGGAGCAGTACTTC. Protein: CASSSAGGAGEQYF.

The J gene is TRBJ1-1, the V gene TRBV19; weak D call: TRBD1 (5 bases). The germline V gene has CDR1 LNHDA and CDR2 SQIVND (reference sequence). Trimming removed 6 bases at V and 4 bases at J, with 15 bases between. The CDR3 is 14 amino acids. CDR3 in amino acids: CASRQVGGATEAFF. Written as DNA, the CDR3 is TGTGCCAGTAGACAGGTGGGTGGGGCCACTGAAGCTTTCTTT.

The V and J genes are TRBV21-1 and TRBJ2-3. TRBV21-1 is a pseudogene locus. The CDR3 runs 17 residues. The CDR3 reads CASSRYLGGISTDTQYF. Here the CDR3 DNA reads TGTGCCAGCAGCAGGTACCTAGGGGGGATTAGCACAGATACGCAGTATTTT.

The chain carries TRBV9 and TRBJ2-2; D gene uncertain. The V gene's germline CDR1 is SGDLS and CDR2 YYNGEE. The length of the CDR3 is 13 residues. V lost 3 bases and J 1 base, leaving 4 bases between the germline ends. The CDR3 is CASSGLNTGELFF. CDR3 in DNA: TGTGCCAGCAGCGGACTGAACACCGGGGAGCTGTTTTTT.

V gene TRBV30 combines with J gene TRBJ1-2; D unresolved. Germline CDR1 reads GTSNPN; CDR2 reads SVGIG (reference sequence). Trimming pared 0 bases from V and 5 bases from J, leaving 13 bases between. CDR3 length: 14 residues. The CDR3 nucleotides are TGTGCCTGGAGTGTATTCGACGGCCCATATGGCTACACCTTC. It specifies CAWSVFDGPYGYTF.

The J gene is TRBJ2-3, the V gene TRBV29-1, with 10 bases matching TRBD2. The CDR3 loop spans 15 amino acids. V lost 6 bases to trimming and J lost 3 bases; unmatched junction nucleotides: 9. Germline V gene sequence: CDR1 SQVTM, CDR2 ANQGSEA. The CDR3 coding sequence is TGCAGCGTCACGGGAGCGGGAGGGCCGACAGATACGCAGTATTTT. Residues: CSVTGAGGPTDTQYF.

This chain joins TRBV5-1 and TRBJ2-1; 10 bases match TRBD1. This CDR3 comprises 15 residues. The V and J ends lost 3 bases and 8 bases, in that order; junction bases with no gene match: 8. Germline assignment: CDR1 SGHRS and CDR2 YFSETQ. The CDR3 DNA reads as TGCGCCAGCAGCTCGACCGGGACAGGGGTCGATGAGCAGTTCTTC. Encoded protein: CASSSTGTGVDEQFF.

Of note for this clone: One junction end does not reproduce the germline sequence, and a read error may be involved. The rearrangement joins TRBV14 to TRBJ2-7; the D gene is possibly TRBD2 (5 bases). The CDR3 has 14 residues. Germline CDR1 is SGHDN and CDR2 is FVKESK. The CDR3 here is CAGSQKVALGEQYF. The CDR3 DNA follows: TGTGCCGGCAGCCAAAAGGTAGCGCTCGGCGAGCAGTACTTC.

V and J are TRBV21-1 and TRBJ1-5. TRBV21-1 has pseudogene status. This CDR3 has 13 amino acids. CDR3 DNA sequence: TGTGCCAGCAGCGGTCAACTCAATCAGCCCCAGCATTTT. Translation gives CASSGQLNQPQHF.

By share of the sample, this clone is medium-sized. The chain is built from TRBV28 and TRBJ2-7; 8 positions match TRBD1. The CDR3 has 15 residues. J gave up 6 bases and V 10 bases, and 17 bases lay outside the gene matches. CDR1 is MDHEN and CDR2 is SYDVKM in the germline V gene. This chain's CDR3 is CATKFVQGEWSEQYF. The CDR3, as DNA: TGTGCCACCAAATTCGTACAGGGGGAGTGGAGCGAGCAGTACTTC. Filled out from reference TRBV28 and TRBJ2-7, the complete variable domain reads DVKVTQSSRYLVKRTGEKVFLECVQDMDHENMFWYRQDPGLGLRLIYFSYDVKMKEKGDIPEGYSVSREKKERFSLILESASTNQTSMYLCATKFVQGEWSEQYFGPGTRLTVT.

The chain links TRBV7-9 to TRBJ1-2, with D maybe TRBD1 (5 bases). Per germline, CDR1 SEHNR and CDR2 FQNEAQ (reference sequence). The V end lost 1 base, the J end lost 7 bases, and 16 bases lay between the germline ends. The CDR3 loop spans 15 amino acids. For the CDR3, the DNA is TGTGCCAGCAGCTTAGAGCTTACAGGTATCGGTGGCTACACCTTC. It is translated as CASSLELTGIGGYTF.

This sequence joins TRBV27 and TRBJ2-2; D is possibly TRBD1 (5 bases). Trimming removed 4 bases at V and 5 bases at J, with 17 bases between. The CDR3 is 16 residues long. Germline V gives CDR1 MNHEY, CDR2 SMNVEV (reference sequence). CDR3 in amino acids: CASSWVETEGTGELFF. In DNA form, the CDR3 reads TGTGCCAGCAGTTGGGTCGAGACAGAAGGAACCGGGGAGCTGTTTTTT.

The chain joins TRBV5-1 to TRBJ2-2, with 13 bases lining up with TRBD2. The CDR3 sequence is 15 residues long. Trimming took 6 bases from V and 7 from J; bases not matched to a gene: 6. Germline V gene lookup returns CDR1 SGHRS and CDR2 YFSETQ. CDR3 protein: CASKLAGGPVGELFF. Written as DNA, the CDR3 is TGCGCCAGCAAACTAGCGGGGGGGCCGGTCGGGGAGCTGTTTTTT.